Following are 14 T cell receptor beta chains from one sample sequenced in a study of shared clonotypes between healthy human individuals. Only CD45RO-negative cells positively selected for CCR7 counted as naive CD8 cells, so terminally differentiated effector memory CD45RA+ cells were excluded. Only in-frame clones appear in the TCRdb table, and some are missing; sequencing was by immunoSEQ multiplex PCR. The sample carries around 650,000 clones, 90% to 97% recorded once. The sequenced material came from naive CD8+ T cells sorted from blood. These receptors were obtained from a woman under 40 in good health.

The chain joins TRBV2 to TRBJ2-5; D is uncertain. Germline loops: CDR1 SNHLY, CDR2 FYNNEI. V lost 6 bases and J 10 bases, leaving 21 bases between the germline ends. The CDR3 spans 14 residues. The CDR3 DNA is TGTGCCAGCAGCTCCGACCTACTACCGCGCCTCCAGTACTTC. Its protein is CASSSDLLPRLQYF.

The chain joins TRBV6-1 to TRBJ1-1, with D maybe TRBD1 (5 bases). The CDR3 is made up of 14 amino acids. CDR1 MNHNS and CDR2 SASEGT come from the germline V gene. The V end was cut by 7 bases, the J end by 5 bases, with 17 bases between. The CDR3 DNA reads as TGTGCCAGCATAAGTCGAGGGGATGGTACTGAAGCTTTCTTT. Protein: CASISRGDGTEAFF.

The rearrangement joins TRBV7-9 to TRBJ1-1; D ambiguous. V lost 1 base and J lost 5, with 8 bases in between. The CDR3 spans 13 residues. The germline CDR1 and CDR2 sequences are SEHNR and FQNEAQ (reference sequence). In nucleotides, the CDR3 is TGTGCCAGCAGCTTAGTTATGAGTACTGAAGCTTTCTTT. This sequence encodes CASSLVMSTEAFF.

Details on this clone: Other nucleotide sequences from this sample produce the same CDR3. The chain is built from TRBV2 and TRBJ2-7; 9 nucleotides match TRBD2. CDR3 length: 13 amino acids. V shed 8 bases, J shed 4 bases, and the junction held 6 bases outside the gene matches. Looked up from germline, CDR1 is SNHLY and CDR2 is FYNNEI. The CDR3 nucleotides are TGTGCCAGCCGCGCGGGAGGGGGGTACGAGCAGTACTTC. Its protein product is CASRAGGGYEQYF.

The J gene is TRBJ2-7, the V gene TRBV5-8, with D hard to call. V was trimmed by 6 bases and J by 2 bases, leaving 12 bases between them. The CDR3 extends over 13 amino acids. Germline CDR1 reads SGHTS; CDR2 reads YDEGEE. In DNA, the CDR3 is TGTGCCAGCAAAACTGTGCGGACCTACGAGCAGTACTTC. Its translation: CASKTVRTYEQYF.

The V gene is TRBV5-6, the J gene TRBJ2-5; D possibly matches TRBD1 or TRBD2 (5 bases each). The J call is uncertain, as TRBJ2-7 better fits the DNA end. CDR1 and CDR2 (germline): SGHDT, YYEEEE. This CDR3 has 13 amino acids. The CDR3 sequence is CASSRGSSYEQYF. CDR3 sequence (DNA): TGTGCCAGCAGCCGGGGCAGTTCCTACGAGCAGTACTTC.

This rearrangement joins TRBV2 to TRBJ2-1; the D is unclear. The CDR3 has 12 amino acids. The V end lost 3 bases, the J end lost 4 bases, and 4 bases lay between the germline ends. CDR1 and CDR2 from the germline V gene are SNHLY and FYNNEI. Here the CDR3 reads CASSEYYNEQFF. The CDR3 nucleotides are TGTGCCAGCAGTGAGTATTACAATGAGCAGTTCTTC.

The chain joins TRBV7-8 to TRBJ2-7; 7 bases are a match to TRBD1. Germline V gives CDR1 SGHVS, CDR2 FQNEAQ. The CDR3 sequence is 14 residues long. Trimming took 0 bases from V and 2 from J; bases not matched to a gene: 1. The CDR3 protein is CASSLATGTYEQYF. The CDR3 region has the DNA TGTGCCAGCAGCTTAGCGACAGGGACCTACGAGCAGTACTTC.

The rearrangement joins TRBV15 to TRBJ2-7, with no clear D. The V gene's germline CDR1 is LNHNV and CDR2 YYDKDF (reference sequence). V lost 0 bases and J lost 2, with 8 bases in between. The CDR3 contains 14 residues. This chain's CDR3 is CATSRESVTYEQYF. The DNA for the CDR3 is TGTGCCACCAGCAGAGAGAGCGTGACCTACGAGCAGTACTTC. Full variable domain (missing parts from reference TRBV15 and TRBJ2-7): DAMVIQNPRYQVTQFGKPVTLSCSQTLNHNVMYWYQQKSSQAPKLLFHYYDKDFNNEADTPDNFQSRRPNTSFCFLDIRSPGLGDTAMYLCATSRESVTYEQYFGPGTRLTVT.

The genes are TRBV6-5 and TRBJ1-5, with D possibly being TRBD1 (5 bases). This CDR3 contains 13 residues. The V gene lost 8 bases and the J gene lost 1 base, with 9 bases spanning the gap. The germline CDR1 and CDR2 sequences are MNHEY and SVGAGI. CDR3 region: CASSGGSNQPQHF. The CDR3 DNA follows: TGTGCCAGCTCCGGGGGGAGCAATCAGCCCCAGCATTTT.

Only a few counts were recorded for this clone. This rearrangement joins TRBV5-4 to TRBJ1-5, with D perhaps matching TRBD1 (6 bases). The CDR3 length is 14 residues. V lost 2 bases and J lost 2, with 8 bases in between. Germline values: CDR1 SGHNT, CDR2 YYREEE (reference sequence). The CDR3 loop is CASSLQGGNQPQHF. The CDR3 DNA is TGTGCCAGCAGCTTACAGGGAGGCAATCAGCCCCAGCATTTT.

The gene calls are TRBV10-2 and TRBJ2-3; D is uncertain. Germline loops: CDR1 WSHSY, CDR2 SAAADI. This CDR3 contains 11 residues. Between the trimmed V and J ends, which lost 11 bases and 6 bases, there was a span of 12 bases. The CDR3 bases are TGCGCCGCCCGAGGTCCGGATACGCAGTATTTT. It translates to CAARGPDTQYF.

The rearrangement uses TRBV15 and TRBJ2-7, with a weak D call TRBD2 (6 bases). CDR3 length: 19 amino acids. CDR1 and CDR2 (germline): LNHNV, YYDKDF (reference sequence). Deletions cut 0 bases from V and 2 bases from J, with 23 bases between. DNA of the CDR3: TGTGCCACCAGCAGAGATCCCCTCCGCGGGACCGATCGTCCCTACGAGCAGTACTTC. It is translated as CATSRDPLRGTDRPYEQYF. Full variable domain (rest looked up from reference TRBV15 and TRBJ2-7): DAMVIQNPRYQVTQFGKPVTLSCSQTLNHNVMYWYQQKSSQAPKLLFHYYDKDFNNEADTPDNFQSRRPNTSFCFLDIRSPGLGDTAMYLCATSRDPLRGTDRPYEQYFGPGTRLTVT.

With respect to this clone: The same CDR3 also results from other DNA sequences found in this sample. The chain has TRBV27 and TRBJ1-5; a weak D match, TRBD1 (5 bases). The CDR3 runs to 15 residues. In germline, CDR1 is MNHEY, CDR2 SMNVEV (reference sequence). V was pared by 5 bases and J by 0 bases, with 11 bases between. This CDR3 reads CASSLGTYSNQPQHF. In DNA form, the CDR3 reads TGTGCCAGCAGTCTGGGGACTTATAGCAATCAGCCCCAGCATTTT.